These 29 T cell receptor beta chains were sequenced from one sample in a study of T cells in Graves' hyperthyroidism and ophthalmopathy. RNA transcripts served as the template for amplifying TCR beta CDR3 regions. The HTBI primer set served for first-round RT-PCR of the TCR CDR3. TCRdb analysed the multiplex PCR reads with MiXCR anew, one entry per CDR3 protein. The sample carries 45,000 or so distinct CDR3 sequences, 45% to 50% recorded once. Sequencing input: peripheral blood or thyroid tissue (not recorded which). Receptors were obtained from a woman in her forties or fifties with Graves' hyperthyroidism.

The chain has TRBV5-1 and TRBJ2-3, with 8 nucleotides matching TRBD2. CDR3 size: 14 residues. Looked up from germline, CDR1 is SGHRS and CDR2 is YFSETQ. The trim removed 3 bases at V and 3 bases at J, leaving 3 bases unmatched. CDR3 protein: CASSSGLETDTQYF. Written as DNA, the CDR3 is TGCGCCAGCAGCTCGGGACTAGAAACAGATACGCAGTATTTT.

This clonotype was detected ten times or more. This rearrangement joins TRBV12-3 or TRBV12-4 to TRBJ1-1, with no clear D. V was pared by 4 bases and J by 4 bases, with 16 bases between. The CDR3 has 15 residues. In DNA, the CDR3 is TGTGCCAGCAGTTCCCGCAGTGCGGTGGGCACTGAAGCTTTCTTT. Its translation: CASSSRSAVGTEAFF.

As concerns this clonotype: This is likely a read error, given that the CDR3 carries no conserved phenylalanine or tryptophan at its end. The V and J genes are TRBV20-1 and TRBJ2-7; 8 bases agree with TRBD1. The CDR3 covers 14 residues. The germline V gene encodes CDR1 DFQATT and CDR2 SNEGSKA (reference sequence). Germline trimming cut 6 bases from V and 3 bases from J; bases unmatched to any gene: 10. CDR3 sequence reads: CSASSLGTGYEQYS. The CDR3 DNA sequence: TGCAGTGCCAGCAGCTTGGGGACAGGCTACGAGCAGTACTCC.

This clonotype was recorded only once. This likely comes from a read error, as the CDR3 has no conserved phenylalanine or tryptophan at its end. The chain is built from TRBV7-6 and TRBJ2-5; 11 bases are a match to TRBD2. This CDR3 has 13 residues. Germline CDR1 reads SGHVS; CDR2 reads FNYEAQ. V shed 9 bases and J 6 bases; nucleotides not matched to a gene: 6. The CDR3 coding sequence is TGTGCCAGTAGCGGGAGGGCCTTGCAGACCCAGTACCTT. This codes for CASSGRALQTQYL.

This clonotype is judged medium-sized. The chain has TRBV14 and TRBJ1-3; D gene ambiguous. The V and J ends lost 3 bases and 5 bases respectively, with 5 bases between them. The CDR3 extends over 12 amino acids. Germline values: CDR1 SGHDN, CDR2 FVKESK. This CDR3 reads CASSHERNTIYF. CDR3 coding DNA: TGTGCCAGCAGCCACGAAAGAAACACCATATATTTT.

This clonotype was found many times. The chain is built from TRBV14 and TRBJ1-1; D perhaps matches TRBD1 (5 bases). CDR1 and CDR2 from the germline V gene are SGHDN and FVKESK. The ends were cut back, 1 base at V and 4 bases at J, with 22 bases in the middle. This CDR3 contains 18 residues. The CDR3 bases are TGTGCCAGCAGCCAAGGAGTAGCTTTGGGGGTTATGGGCACTGAAGCTTTCTTT. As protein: CASSQGVALGVMGTEAFF.

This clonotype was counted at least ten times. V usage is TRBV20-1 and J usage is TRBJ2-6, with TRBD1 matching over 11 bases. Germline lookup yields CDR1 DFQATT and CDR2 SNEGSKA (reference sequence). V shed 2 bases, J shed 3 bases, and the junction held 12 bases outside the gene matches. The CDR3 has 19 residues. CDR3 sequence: CSARLAPGTGGGGANVLTF. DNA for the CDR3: TGCAGTGCTAGATTGGCCCCCGGGACAGGGGGGGGTGGGGCCAACGTCCTGACTTTC.

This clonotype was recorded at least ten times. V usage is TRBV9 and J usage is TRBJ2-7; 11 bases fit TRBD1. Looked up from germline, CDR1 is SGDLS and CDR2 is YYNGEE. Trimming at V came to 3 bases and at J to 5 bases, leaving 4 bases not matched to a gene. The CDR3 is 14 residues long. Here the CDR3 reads CASSGGTGGNEQYF. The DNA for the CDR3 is TGTGCCAGCAGCGGAGGGACAGGGGGTAACGAGCAGTACTTC.

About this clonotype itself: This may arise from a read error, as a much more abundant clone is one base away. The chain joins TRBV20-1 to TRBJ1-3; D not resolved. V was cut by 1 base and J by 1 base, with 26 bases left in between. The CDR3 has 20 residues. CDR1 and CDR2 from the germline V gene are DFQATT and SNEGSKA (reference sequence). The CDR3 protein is CSARGGYSWSAGWSGNTIYF. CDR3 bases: TGCAGTGCTAGAGGTGGTTACAGTTGGTCCGCCGGTTGGTCTGGAAACACCATATATTTT.

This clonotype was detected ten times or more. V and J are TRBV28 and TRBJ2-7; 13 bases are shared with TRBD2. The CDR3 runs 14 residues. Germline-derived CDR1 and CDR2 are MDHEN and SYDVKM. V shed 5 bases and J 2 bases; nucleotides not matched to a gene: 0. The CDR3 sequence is CASSTSGRAYEQYF. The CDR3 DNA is TGTGCCAGCAGTACTAGCGGGAGGGCCTACGAGCAGTACTTC.

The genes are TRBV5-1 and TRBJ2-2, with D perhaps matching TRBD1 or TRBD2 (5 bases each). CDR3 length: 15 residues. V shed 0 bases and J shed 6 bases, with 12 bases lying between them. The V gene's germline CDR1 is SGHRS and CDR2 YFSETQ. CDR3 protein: CASSLASGAAGELFF. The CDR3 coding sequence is TGCGCCAGCAGCTTGGCCTCCGGGGCGGCCGGGGAGCTGTTTTTT.

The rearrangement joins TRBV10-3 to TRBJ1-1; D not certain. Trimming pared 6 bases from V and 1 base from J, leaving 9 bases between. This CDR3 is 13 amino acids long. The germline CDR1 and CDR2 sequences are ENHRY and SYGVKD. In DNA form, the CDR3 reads TGTGCCATCAGGGCCGCAGGGAACACTGAAGCTTTCTTT. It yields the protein CAIRAAGNTEAFF.

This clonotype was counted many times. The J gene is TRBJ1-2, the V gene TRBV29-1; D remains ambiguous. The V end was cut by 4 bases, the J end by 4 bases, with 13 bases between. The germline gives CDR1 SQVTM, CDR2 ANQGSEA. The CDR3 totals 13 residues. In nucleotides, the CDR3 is TGCAGCGTTGTTGGGTTGGATGGCTATGGCTACACCTTC. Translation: CSVVGLDGYGYTF.

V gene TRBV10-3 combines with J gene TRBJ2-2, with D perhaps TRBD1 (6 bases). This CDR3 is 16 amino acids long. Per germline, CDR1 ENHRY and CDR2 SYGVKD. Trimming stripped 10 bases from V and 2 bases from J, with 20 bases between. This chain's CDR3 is CATRALGTPNTGELFF. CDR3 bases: TGTGCCACCAGAGCACTCGGGACACCCAACACCGGGGAGCTGTTTTTT.

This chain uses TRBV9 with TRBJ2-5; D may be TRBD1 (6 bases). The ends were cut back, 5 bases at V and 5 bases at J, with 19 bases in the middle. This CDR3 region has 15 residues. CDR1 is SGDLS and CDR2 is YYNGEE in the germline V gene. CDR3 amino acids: CASSRMGAADETQYF. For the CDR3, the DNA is TGTGCCAGCAGTCGTATGGGGGCGGCCGACGAGACCCAGTACTTC.

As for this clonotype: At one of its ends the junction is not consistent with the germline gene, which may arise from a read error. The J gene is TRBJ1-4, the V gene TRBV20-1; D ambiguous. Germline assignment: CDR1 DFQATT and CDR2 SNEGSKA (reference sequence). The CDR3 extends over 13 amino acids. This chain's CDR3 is CSARGANIENLFF. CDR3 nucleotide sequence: TGCAGTGCCCGTGGAGCGAATATTGAAAATCTGTTTTTT.

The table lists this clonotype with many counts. In DNA, the CDR3 is TGTGCCAGCAGCCCCTCCCACAGGGAGGCCGAGCAGTACTTC. Amino acid sequence: CASSPSHREAEQYF. V is TRBV3-1 and J is TRBJ2-7; D is perhaps TRBD1 or TRBD2 (6 bases each). The length of the CDR3 is 14 residues. Germline CDR1 LGHDT, CDR2 YNNKEL (reference sequence). Deletions cut 4 bases from V and 6 bases from J, with 16 bases between.

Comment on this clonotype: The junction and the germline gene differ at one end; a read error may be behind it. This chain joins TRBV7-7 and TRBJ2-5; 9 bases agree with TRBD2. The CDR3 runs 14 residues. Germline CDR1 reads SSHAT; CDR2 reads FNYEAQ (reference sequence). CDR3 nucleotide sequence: TGTGCTAGCAGCGGCGGACTAGCGCAAGAGACCCAGTACTTC. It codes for CASSGGLAQETQYF.

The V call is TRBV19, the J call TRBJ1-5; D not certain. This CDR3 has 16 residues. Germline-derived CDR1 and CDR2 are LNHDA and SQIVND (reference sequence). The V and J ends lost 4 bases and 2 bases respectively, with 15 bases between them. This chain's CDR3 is CASSTYEVGGNQPQHF. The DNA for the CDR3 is TGTGCCAGTAGTACGTATGAGGTAGGCGGCAATCAGCCCCAGCATTTT.

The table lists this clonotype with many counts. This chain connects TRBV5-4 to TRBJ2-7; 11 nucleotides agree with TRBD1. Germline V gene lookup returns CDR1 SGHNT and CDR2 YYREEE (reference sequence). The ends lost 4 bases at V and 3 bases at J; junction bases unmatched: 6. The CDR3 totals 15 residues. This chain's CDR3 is CASSPGQGEFYEQYF. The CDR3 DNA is TGTGCCAGCAGCCCGGGACAGGGGGAGTTCTACGAGCAGTACTTC.

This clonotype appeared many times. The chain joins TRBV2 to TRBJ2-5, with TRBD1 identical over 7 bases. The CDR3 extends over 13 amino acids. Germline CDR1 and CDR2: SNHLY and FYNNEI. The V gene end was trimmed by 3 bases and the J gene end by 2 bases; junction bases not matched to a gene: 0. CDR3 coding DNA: TGTGCCAGCAGTGACAGGGGGCAAGAGACCCAGTACTTC. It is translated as CASSDRGQETQYF. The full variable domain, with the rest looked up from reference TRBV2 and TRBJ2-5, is EPEVTQTPSHQVTQMGQEVILRCVPISNHLYFYWYRQILGQKVEFLVSFYNNEISEKSEIFDDQFSVERPDGSNFTLKIRSTKLEDSAMYFCASSDRGQETQYFGPGTRLLVL.

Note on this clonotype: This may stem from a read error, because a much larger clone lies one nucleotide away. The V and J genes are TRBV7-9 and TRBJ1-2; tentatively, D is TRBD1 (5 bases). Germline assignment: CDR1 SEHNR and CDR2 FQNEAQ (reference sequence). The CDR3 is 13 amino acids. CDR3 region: CASTLGTVYSYTF. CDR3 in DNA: TGTGCCAGCACTCTTGGGACTGTCTATAGCTACACCTTC. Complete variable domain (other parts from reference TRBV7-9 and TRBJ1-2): DTGVSQNPRHKITKRGQNVTFRCDPISEHNRLYWYRQTLGQGPEFLTYFQNEAQLEKSRLLSDRFSAERPKGSFSTLEIQRTEQGDSAMYLCASTLGTVYSYTFGSGTRLTVV.

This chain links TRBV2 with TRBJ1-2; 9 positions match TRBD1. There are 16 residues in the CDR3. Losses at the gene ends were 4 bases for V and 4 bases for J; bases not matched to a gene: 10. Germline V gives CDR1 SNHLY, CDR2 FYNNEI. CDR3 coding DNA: TGTGCCAGCAGTGCTAGGTCGGGACAGGGCGGCTATGGCTACACCTTC. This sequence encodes CASSARSGQGGYGYTF. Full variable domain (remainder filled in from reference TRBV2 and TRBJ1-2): EPEVTQTPSHQVTQMGQEVILRCVPISNHLYFYWYRQILGQKVEFLVSFYNNEISEKSEIFDDQFSVERPDGSNFTLKIRSTKLEDSAMYFCASSARSGQGGYGYTFGSGTRLTVV.

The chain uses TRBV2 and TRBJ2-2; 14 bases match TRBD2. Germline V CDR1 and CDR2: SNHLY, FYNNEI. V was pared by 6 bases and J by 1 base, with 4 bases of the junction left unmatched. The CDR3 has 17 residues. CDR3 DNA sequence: TGTGCCAGCAGAGTGACTAGCGGGAGGGTGAACACCGGGGAGCTGTTTTTT. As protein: CASRVTSGRVNTGELFF.

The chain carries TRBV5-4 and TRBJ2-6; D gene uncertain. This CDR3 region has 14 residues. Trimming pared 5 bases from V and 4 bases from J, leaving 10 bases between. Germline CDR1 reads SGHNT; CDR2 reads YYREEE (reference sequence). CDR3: CASSWVAGANVLTF. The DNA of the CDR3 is TGTGCCAGCAGTTGGGTAGCAGGGGCCAACGTCCTGACTTTC.

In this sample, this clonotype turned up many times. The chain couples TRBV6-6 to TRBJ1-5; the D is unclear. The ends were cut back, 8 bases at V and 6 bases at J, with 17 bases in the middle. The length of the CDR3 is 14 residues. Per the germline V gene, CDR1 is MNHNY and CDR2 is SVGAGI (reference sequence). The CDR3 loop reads CASFSNKAGQPQHF. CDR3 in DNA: TGTGCCAGCTTTTCCAACAAGGCAGGTCAGCCCCAGCATTTT.

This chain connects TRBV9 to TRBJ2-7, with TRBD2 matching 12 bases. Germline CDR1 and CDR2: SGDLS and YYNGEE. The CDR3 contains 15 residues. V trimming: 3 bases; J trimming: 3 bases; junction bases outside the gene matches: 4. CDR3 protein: CASSASGRAFYEQYF. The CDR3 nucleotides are TGTGCCAGCAGCGCTAGCGGGAGGGCTTTCTACGAGCAGTACTTC.

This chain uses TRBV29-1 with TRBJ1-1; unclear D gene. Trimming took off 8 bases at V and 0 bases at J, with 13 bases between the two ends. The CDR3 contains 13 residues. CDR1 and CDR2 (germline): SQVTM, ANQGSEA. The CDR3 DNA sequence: TGCAGCCTTGCTTGGACGGTGAACACTGAAGCTTTCTTT. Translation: CSLAWTVNTEAFF.

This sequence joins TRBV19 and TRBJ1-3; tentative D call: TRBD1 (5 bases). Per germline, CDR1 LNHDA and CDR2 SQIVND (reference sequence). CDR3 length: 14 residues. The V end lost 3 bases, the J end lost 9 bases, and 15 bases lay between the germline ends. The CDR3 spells CASSITGLAGTIYF. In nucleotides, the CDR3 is TGTGCCAGTAGTATTACAGGACTAGCGGGCACCATATATTTT. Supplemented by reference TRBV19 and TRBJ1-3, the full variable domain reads DGGITQSPKYLFRKEGQNVTLSCEQNLNHDAMYWYRQDPGQGLRLIYYSQIVNDFQKGDIAEGYSVSREKKESFPLTVTSAQKNPTAFYLCASSITGLAGTIYFGEGSWLTVV.